These 30 T cell receptor beta chains share one sample of origin, sequenced in a study of shared clonotypes between healthy human individuals. The protocol was immunoSEQ multiplex PCR, while the TCRdb copy is restricted to in-frame clones and leaves out a portion. The data contain roughly 1,100,000 clones, about 75% of them singletons. The specimen was memory CD4+ T cells sorted from blood. Subset given: CD45RA-negative fraction. Receptor source: a man between 18 and 29 years old in good health.

About this clone: The identical CDR3 is also encoded by other nucleotide sequences in the sample. The V call is TRBV7-2, the J call TRBJ2-5; a possible D gene is TRBD1 (7 bases). This CDR3 contains 13 residues. V was pared by 4 bases and J by 4 bases, with 10 bases between. The germline V gene has CDR1 SGHTA and CDR2 FQGNSA. The CDR3 DNA reads TGTGCCAGCAGCTCCCAGGGGGGAGAGACCCAGTACTTC. The encoded protein is CASSSQGGETQYF.

V and J are TRBV7-7 and TRBJ2-3, with 11 bases aligning to TRBD2. This CDR3 is 17 amino acids long. The germline V gene encodes CDR1 SSHAT and CDR2 FNYEAQ (reference sequence). This CDR3 reads CAAYSLDSGRVADTQYF. The CDR3 DNA is TGTGCTGCCTACTCGTTAGATAGCGGGAGGGTGGCAGATACGCAGTATTTT.

This clone was observed once. The V gene is TRBV6-6, the J gene TRBJ2-5; D ambiguous. The germline CDR1 and CDR2 sequences are MNHNY and SVGAGI (reference sequence). The V gene lost 0 bases and the J gene lost 4 bases, with 9 bases spanning the gap. The CDR3 runs 14 residues. CDR3 loop: CASSYSTSRETQYF. The CDR3, as DNA: TGTGCCAGCAGTTACTCGACAAGCCGAGAGACCCAGTACTTC.

This clone was observed a handful of times. The chain links TRBV27 to TRBJ2-1; D assignment may be TRBD1 or TRBD2 (6 bases each). Per the germline V gene, CDR1 is MNHEY and CDR2 is SMNVEV (reference sequence). V shed 8 bases and J shed 8 bases, with 22 bases lying between them. This CDR3 comprises 15 residues. The CDR3, as DNA: TGTGCCAGCCACACCCTCACAGGGTGGGGGGATGAGCAGTTCTTC. The encoded protein is CASHTLTGWGDEQFF.

This clone was seen a handful of times. J is TRBJ1-1 and V is TRBV4-2; 8 bases fit TRBD1. V gave up 4 bases and J gave up 1 base; unmatched junction bases: 2. This CDR3 comprises 14 residues. Germline loops: CDR1 LGHNA, CDR2 YNFKEQ. The DNA of the CDR3 is TGTGCCAGCAGCCTACAGGGGGAGAACACTGAAGCTTTCTTT. Translated, it gives CASSLQGENTEAFF.

This clone was observed a handful of times. J is TRBJ1-5 and V is TRBV9; perhaps TRBD1 as D (5 bases). The V end lost 3 bases, the J end lost 2 bases, and 12 bases lay between the germline ends. The CDR3 spans 15 residues. CDR1 SGDLS and CDR2 YYNGEE come from the germline V gene. CDR3 amino acids: CASSAGDGGNQPQHF. The CDR3 DNA reads TGTGCCAGCAGCGCGGGGGACGGAGGCAATCAGCCCCAGCATTTT. Using reference TRBV9 and TRBJ1-5 for the parts outside the CDR3, the full variable domain is DSGVTQTPKHLITATGQRVTLRCSPRSGDLSVYWYQQSLDQGLQFLIQYYNGEERAKGNILERFSAQQFPDLHSELNLSSLELGDSALYFCASSAGDGGNQPQHFGDGTRLSIL.

The chain has TRBV5-1 and TRBJ2-3; D is perhaps TRBD2 (6 bases). From germline, CDR1 is SGHRS and CDR2 YFSETQ. The ends were cut back, 1 base at V and 2 bases at J, with 11 bases in the middle. The CDR3 extends over 15 amino acids. CDR3 loop: CASSLLGGNTDTQYF. CDR3 bases: TGCGCCAGCAGCTTGTTGGGCGGGAACACAGATACGCAGTATTTT.

The V gene is TRBV5-5, the J gene TRBJ2-5; TRBD1 aligns across 10 bases. CDR3 length: 15 amino acids. The junction had 8 bases not matched to a gene; V was cut back by 4 bases and J by 5 bases. Germline-derived CDR1 and CDR2 are SGHKS and YYEKEE (reference sequence). Written as DNA, the CDR3 is TGTGCCAGCAGCCCCGGACAGGGGGTTTGGGAGACCCAGTACTTC. Translation: CASSPGQGVWETQYF.

The J gene is TRBJ2-2, the V gene TRBV5-4; a possible D gene is TRBD1 (6 bases). Per germline, CDR1 SGHNT and CDR2 YYREEE (reference sequence). CDR3 size: 17 residues. The V and J ends lost 4 bases and 0 bases respectively, with 16 bases between them. This chain's CDR3 is CASSHRLQGANTGELFF. The CDR3 coding sequence is TGTGCCAGCAGCCATAGGCTACAGGGAGCGAACACCGGGGAGCTGTTTTTT. Drawing the rest from reference TRBV5-4 and TRBJ2-2, the complete variable domain is ETGVTQSPTHLIKTRGQQVTLRCSSQSGHNTVSWYQQALGQGPQFIFQYYREEENGRGNFPPRFSGLQFPNYSSELNVNALELDDSALYLCASSHRLQGANTGELFFGEGSRLTVL.

The V and J genes are TRBV2 and TRBJ1-5; a weak D match, TRBD1 (6 bases). Germline CDR1 SNHLY, CDR2 FYNNEI. V lost 6 bases to trimming and J lost 6 bases, with 12 bases between them. The CDR3 contains 13 residues. The CDR3 loop is CASRFTGSQPQHF. Written as DNA, the CDR3 is TGTGCCAGCAGGTTTACAGGGTCTCAGCCCCAGCATTTT.

This clone appeared once. V and J are TRBV5-4 and TRBJ2-7, with D perhaps TRBD1 (6 bases). The CDR3 sequence is 13 residues long. V was trimmed by 2 bases and J by 4 bases, leaving 10 bases between them. The V gene's germline CDR1 is SGHNT and CDR2 YYREEE (reference sequence). CDR3 region: CASSLKTGYEQYF. CDR3 coding DNA: TGTGCCAGCAGCTTAAAGACAGGTTACGAGCAGTACTTC.

This rearrangement joins TRBV30 to TRBJ2-5; 9 bases line up with TRBD2. V gave up 0 bases and J gave up 9 bases; unmatched junction bases: 11. Germline values: CDR1 GTSNPN, CDR2 SVGIG (reference sequence). The CDR3 runs 15 residues. As DNA, the CDR3 is TGTGCCTGGAGTGTATTGACTAGCGGTACGAAGGCCCAGTACTTC. Residues: CAWSVLTSGTKAQYF.

The chain recombines TRBV6-5 with TRBJ2-7; D ambiguous. Germline CDR1 is MNHEY and CDR2 is SVGAGI. CDR3 length: 11 residues. V lost 7 bases and J 4 bases, leaving 8 bases between the germline ends. The CDR3 region is CASTGSYEQYF. The CDR3 bases are TGTGCCAGCACTGGCAGTTACGAGCAGTACTTC.

V gene TRBV2 combines with J gene TRBJ1-4; 7 bases are shared with TRBD1. Germline lookup yields CDR1 SNHLY and CDR2 FYNNEI. The CDR3 spans 14 residues. J gave up 8 bases and V 8 bases, and 11 bases lay outside the gene matches. The CDR3 region has the DNA TGTGCCAGCTGGGAACAGGGGCTTGGAGAAAAACTGTTTTTT. Protein product: CASWEQGLGEKLFF.

V is TRBV6-5 and J is TRBJ2-2, with D unclear. The CDR3 is 14 amino acids. The V end lost 0 bases, the J end lost 6 bases, and 8 bases lay between the germline ends. Germline V gene data show CDR1 as MNHEY and CDR2 as SVGAGI. This chain's CDR3 is CASSYSRMAGELFF. The CDR3 DNA follows: TGTGCCAGCAGTTACTCGAGAATGGCCGGGGAGCTGTTTTTT.

This chain links TRBV11-1 with TRBJ2-1; the D is unclear. This CDR3 has 15 amino acids. V was trimmed by 0 bases and J by 8 bases, leaving 14 bases between them. From germline, CDR1 is SGHAT and CDR2 FQDESV (reference sequence). CDR3 in amino acids: CASSLARAARHEQFF. In DNA form, the CDR3 reads TGTGCCAGCAGCTTAGCGCGAGCCGCGCGGCATGAGCAGTTCTTC.

To note about this clone: Additional DNA sequences in this sample encode the identical CDR3. V and J are TRBV5-6 and TRBJ2-7; D is ambiguous. Germline V gene data show CDR1 as SGHDT and CDR2 as YYEEEE. The CDR3 runs to 11 residues. V lost 3 bases to trimming and J lost 3 bases, with 4 bases between them. The CDR3 sequence is CASSSFYEQYF. The CDR3, as DNA: TGTGCCAGCAGCTCTTTCTACGAGCAGTACTTC.

The chain links TRBV6-1 to TRBJ1-3; 8 nucleotides agree with TRBD1. With 4 bases clipped from V and 5 bases from J, the junction kept 4 bases outside the gene matches. The CDR3 sequence is 14 residues long. Germline V lookup: CDR1 MNHNS, CDR2 SASEGT. CDR3 sequence (DNA): TGTGCCAGCAGTGCCGGACAGGGCAGAAACACCATATATTTT. This codes for CASSAGQGRNTIYF.

The chain combines TRBV5-6 with TRBJ1-1, with D unresolved. Germline lookup yields CDR1 SGHDT and CDR2 YYEEEE. V was shortened by 4 bases and J by 0 bases, with 10 bases between the two germline ends. The CDR3 is 14 residues long. The CDR3 region has the DNA TGTGCCAGCAGCCATGACACCCTGAACACTGAAGCTTTCTTT. It translates to CASSHDTLNTEAFF.

A remark on this clone: Other DNA variants within this sample encode the same CDR3. The CDR3 here is CASSQERVSYGYTF. As DNA, the CDR3 is TGCGCCAGCAGCCAAGAGCGGGTCAGCTATGGCTACACCTTC. The chain couples TRBV4-3 to TRBJ1-2; D is ambiguous. V was clipped by 0 bases and J by 4 bases, with 9 bases between them. The CDR3 sequence is 14 residues long. The germline V gene has CDR1 LGHNA and CDR2 YSLEER.

The rearrangement joins TRBV5-6 to TRBJ1-5; 9 nucleotides agree with TRBD1. In germline, CDR1 is SGHDT, CDR2 YYEEEE. The CDR3 is 14 residues long. V lost 1 base and J lost 9; bases outside the gene matches: 5. The CDR3 DNA reads TGTGCCAGCAGCTTGTTGACAGGGGGAATGCCCCAGCATTTT. It codes for CASSLLTGGMPQHF.

The chain joins TRBV2 to TRBJ2-1; 10 positions match TRBD2. The CDR3 has 15 residues. V lost 8 bases and J lost 4; bases outside the gene matches: 8. Per germline, CDR1 SNHLY and CDR2 FYNNEI. CDR3 sequence reads: CASSFGLADYNEQFF. In DNA form, the CDR3 reads TGTGCCAGCTCATTTGGACTAGCGGATTACAATGAGCAGTTCTTC.

The chain is built from TRBV6-1 and TRBJ2-1, with TRBD1 matching over 9 bases. Germline assignment: CDR1 MNHNS and CDR2 SASEGT. The J segment lost 8 bases and the V segment lost 6 bases, leaving 11 bases of the junction unmatched. CDR3 size: 15 residues. In DNA, the CDR3 is TGTGCCAGCAGGGGAACCGGGACAGGGATCTATGAGCAGTTCTTC. Protein product: CASRGTGTGIYEQFF.

The CDR3 loop reads CASSPSGPQTGGNKNIQYF. The CDR3 nucleotides are TGTGCCAGCAGCCCCTCCGGGCCACAGACAGGGGGTAACAAAAACATTCAGTACTTC. This chain links TRBV7-4 with TRBJ2-4; 9 bases agree with TRBD1. Germline CDR1 is SGHVT and CDR2 is SQSDAQ. CDR3 length: 19 amino acids. The V segment lost 5 bases and the J segment 3 bases; nucleotides outside the gene matches: 17. The entire variable domain, with the rest obtained from reference TRBV7-4 and TRBJ2-4, is as follows: GAGVSQSPRYKVAKRGRDVALRCDSISGHVTLYWYRQTLGQGSEVLTYSQSDAQRDKSGRPSGRFSAERPERSVSTLKIQRTEQGDSAVYLCASSPSGPQTGGNKNIQYFGAGTRLSVL.

The chain has TRBV7-9 and TRBJ2-4; D perhaps matches TRBD2 (5 bases). Germline V lookup: CDR1 SEHNR, CDR2 FQNEAQ (reference sequence). V lost 2 bases and J lost 6, with 14 bases in between. The CDR3 length is 15 residues. CDR3 nucleotides: TGTGCCAGCAGCTTACTCAATCTCCGGGGAAACATTCAGTACTTC. This codes for CASSLLNLRGNIQYF.

The chain combines TRBV5-1 with TRBJ2-2; tentatively, D is TRBD1 (6 bases). The CDR3 contains 14 residues. Germline-derived CDR1 and CDR2 are SGHRS and YFSETQ. Trimming shortened V by 5 bases and J by 2 bases, and 10 bases separated the two germline ends. In DNA form, the CDR3 reads TGCGCCAGCAGTTCGGACAGAAACACCGGGGAGCTGTTTTTT. It codes for CASSSDRNTGELFF.

CDR3 residues: CASSPGTSEGETQYF. CDR3 nucleotide sequence: TGTGCCAGCAGTCCCGGGACTAGCGAGGGGGAGACCCAGTACTTC. This chain links TRBV2 with TRBJ2-5, with 10 bases matching TRBD2. The CDR3 runs to 15 residues. Germline V gene sequence: CDR1 SNHLY, CDR2 FYNNEI. V was pared by 5 bases and J by 5 bases, with 8 bases of the junction left unmatched.

At least ten counts were recorded for this clone. V is TRBV7-9 and J is TRBJ2-1; tentative D call: TRBD1 (5 bases). Germline V gene lookup returns CDR1 SEHNR and CDR2 FQNEAQ (reference sequence). V lost 5 bases and J lost 6, with 23 bases in between. The CDR3 is 17 amino acids. The CDR3 sequence is CASSPRWLHGTGNEQFF. The CDR3 DNA sequence: TGTGCCAGCAGCCCCAGGTGGCTTCACGGTACAGGCAATGAGCAGTTCTTC.

This clone was seen many times. Within the sample, other DNA sequences also encode this same CDR3. The V gene is TRBV12-5, the J gene TRBJ1-5; TRBD1 aligns across 8 bases. The CDR3 totals 14 residues. In germline, CDR1 is LGHNT, CDR2 FRNRAP. Trimming removed 1 base from V and 4 bases from J; junction bases left unmatched: 0. The CDR3 DNA sequence: TGTGCTAGTGGTTTGGGACAGGGGAATCAGCCCCAGCATTTT. It yields the protein CASGLGQGNQPQHF. Together with reference TRBV12-5 and TRBJ1-5, the CDR3 gives the full variable domain: DARVTQTPRHKVTEMGQEVTMRCQPILGHNTVFWYRQTMMQGLELLAYFRNRAPLDDSGMPKDRFSAEMPDATLATLKIQPSEPRDSAVYFCASGLGQGNQPQHFGDGTRLSIL.

CDR3 sequence reads: CASSYDGDYEQYF. In nucleotides, the CDR3 is TGTGCCAGTAGCTATGACGGGGACTACGAGCAGTACTTC. The chain combines TRBV19 with TRBJ2-7; weak D call: TRBD2 (5 bases). Trimming cost V 6 bases and J 3 bases, with 12 bases left between them. CDR1 LNHDA and CDR2 SQIVND come from the germline V gene (reference sequence). This CDR3 is built from 13 residues.